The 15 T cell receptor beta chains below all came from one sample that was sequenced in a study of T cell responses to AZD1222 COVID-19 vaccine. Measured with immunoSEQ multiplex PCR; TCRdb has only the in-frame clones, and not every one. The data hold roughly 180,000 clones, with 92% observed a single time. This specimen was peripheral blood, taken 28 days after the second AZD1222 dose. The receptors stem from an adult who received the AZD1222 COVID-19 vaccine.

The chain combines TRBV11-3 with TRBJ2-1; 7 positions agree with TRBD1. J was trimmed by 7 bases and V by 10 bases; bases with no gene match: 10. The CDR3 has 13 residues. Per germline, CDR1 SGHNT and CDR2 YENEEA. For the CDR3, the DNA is TGTGCCACGTCAGACAGGGCAGGTAATGAGCAGTTCTTC. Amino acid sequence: CATSDRAGNEQFF.

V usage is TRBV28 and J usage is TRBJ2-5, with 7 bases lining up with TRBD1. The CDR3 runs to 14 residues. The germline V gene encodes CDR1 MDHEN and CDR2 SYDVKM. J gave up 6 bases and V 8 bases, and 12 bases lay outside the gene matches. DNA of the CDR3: TGTGCCAGCGGTTACAACAGGGGCAGGAAGACCCAGTACTTC. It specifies CASGYNRGRKTQYF.

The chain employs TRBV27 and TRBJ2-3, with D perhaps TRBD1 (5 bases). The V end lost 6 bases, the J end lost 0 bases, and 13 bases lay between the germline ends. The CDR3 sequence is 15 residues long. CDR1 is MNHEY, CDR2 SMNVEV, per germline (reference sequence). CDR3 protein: CASSRADPSTDTQYF. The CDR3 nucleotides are TGTGCCAGCAGCAGGGCGGATCCTAGCACAGATACGCAGTATTTT.

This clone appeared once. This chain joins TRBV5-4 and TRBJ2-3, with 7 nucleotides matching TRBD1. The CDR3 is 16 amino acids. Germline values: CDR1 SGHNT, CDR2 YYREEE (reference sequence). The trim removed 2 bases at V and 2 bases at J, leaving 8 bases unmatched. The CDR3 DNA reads TGTGCCAGCAGCTTCGGCCAGGGGGAAAACACAGATACGCAGTATTTT. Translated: CASSFGQGENTDTQYF.

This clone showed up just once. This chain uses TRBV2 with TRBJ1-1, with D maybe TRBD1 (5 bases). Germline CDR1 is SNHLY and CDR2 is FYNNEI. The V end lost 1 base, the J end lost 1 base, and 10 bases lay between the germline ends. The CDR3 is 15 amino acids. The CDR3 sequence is CASSEVSGKNTEAFF. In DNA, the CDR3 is TGTGCCAGCAGTGAAGTTTCAGGGAAGAACACTGAAGCTTTCTTT.

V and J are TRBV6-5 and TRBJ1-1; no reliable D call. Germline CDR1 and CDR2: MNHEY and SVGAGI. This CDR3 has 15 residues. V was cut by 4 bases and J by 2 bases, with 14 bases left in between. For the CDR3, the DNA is TGTGCCAGCAGTTTCTCCCGGACGGCTAACACTGAAGCTTTCTTT. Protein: CASSFSRTANTEAFF.

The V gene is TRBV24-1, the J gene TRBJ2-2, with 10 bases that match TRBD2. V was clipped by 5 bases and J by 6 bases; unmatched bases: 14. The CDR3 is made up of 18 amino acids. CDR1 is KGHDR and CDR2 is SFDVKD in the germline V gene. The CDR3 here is CATSASSGGPPRAGELFF. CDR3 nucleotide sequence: TGTGCCACCAGTGCCTCTAGCGGGGGCCCCCCACGCGCCGGGGAGCTGTTTTTT.

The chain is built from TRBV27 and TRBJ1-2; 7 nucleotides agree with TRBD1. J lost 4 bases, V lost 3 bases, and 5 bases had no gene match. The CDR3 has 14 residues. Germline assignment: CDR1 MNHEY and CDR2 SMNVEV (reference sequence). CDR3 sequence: CASSFGDSGYGYTF. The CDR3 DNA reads TGTGCCAGCAGTTTCGGGGACAGCGGCTATGGCTACACCTTC.

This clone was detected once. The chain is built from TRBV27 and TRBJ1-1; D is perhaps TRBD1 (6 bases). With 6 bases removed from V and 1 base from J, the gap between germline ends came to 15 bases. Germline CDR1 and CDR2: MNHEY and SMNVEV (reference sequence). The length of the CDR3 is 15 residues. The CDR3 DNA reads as TGTGCCAGCAGCCAACGCGAGGGGGGGAACACTGAAGCTTTCTTT. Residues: CASSQREGGNTEAFF.

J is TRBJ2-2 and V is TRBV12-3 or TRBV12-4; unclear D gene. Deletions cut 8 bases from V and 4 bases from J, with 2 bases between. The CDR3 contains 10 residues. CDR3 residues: CASSTGELFF. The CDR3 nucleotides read TGTGCCAGCTCCACCGGGGAGCTGTTTTTT.

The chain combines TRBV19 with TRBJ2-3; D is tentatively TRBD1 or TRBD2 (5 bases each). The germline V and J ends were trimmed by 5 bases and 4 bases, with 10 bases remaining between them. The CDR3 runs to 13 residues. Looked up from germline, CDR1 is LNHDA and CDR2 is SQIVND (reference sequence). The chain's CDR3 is CASSGEGPDTQYF. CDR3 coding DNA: TGTGCCAGTAGTGGAGAGGGGCCAGATACGCAGTATTTT. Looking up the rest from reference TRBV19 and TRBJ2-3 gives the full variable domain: DGGITQSPKYLFRKEGQNVTLSCEQNLNHDAMYWYRQDPGQGLRLIYYSQIVNDFQKGDIAEGYSVSREKKESFPLTVTSAQKNPTAFYLCASSGEGPDTQYFGPGTRLTVL.

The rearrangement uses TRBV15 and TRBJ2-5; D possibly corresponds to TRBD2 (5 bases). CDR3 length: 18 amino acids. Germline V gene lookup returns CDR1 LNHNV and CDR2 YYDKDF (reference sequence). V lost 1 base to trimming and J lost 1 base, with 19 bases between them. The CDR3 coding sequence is TGTGCCACCAGCAGAGTACGGTTTCGAGAGGGCCCCCAAGAGACCCAGTACTTC. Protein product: CATSRVRFREGPQETQYF.

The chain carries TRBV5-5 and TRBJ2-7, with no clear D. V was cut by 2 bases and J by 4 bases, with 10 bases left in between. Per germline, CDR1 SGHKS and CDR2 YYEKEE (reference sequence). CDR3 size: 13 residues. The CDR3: CASSFLKDYEQYF. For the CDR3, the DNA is TGTGCCAGCAGCTTTTTGAAAGATTACGAGCAGTACTTC.

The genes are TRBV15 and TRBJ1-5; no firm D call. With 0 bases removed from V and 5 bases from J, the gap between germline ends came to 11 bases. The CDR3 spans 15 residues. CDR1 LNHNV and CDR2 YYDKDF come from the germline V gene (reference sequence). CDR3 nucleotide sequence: TGTGCCACCAGCAGAGATTTGCAGGATTATCAGCCCCAGCATTTT. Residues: CATSRDLQDYQPQHF.

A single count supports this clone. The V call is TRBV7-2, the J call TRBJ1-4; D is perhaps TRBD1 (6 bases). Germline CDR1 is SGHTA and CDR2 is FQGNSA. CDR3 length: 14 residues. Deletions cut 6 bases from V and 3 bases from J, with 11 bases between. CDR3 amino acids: CASRQGQANEKLFF. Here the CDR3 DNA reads TGTGCCAGCAGACAGGGTCAAGCTAATGAAAAACTGTTTTTT. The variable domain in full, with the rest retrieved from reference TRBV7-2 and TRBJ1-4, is GAGVSQSPSNKVTEKGKDVELRCDPISGHTALYWYRQSLGQGLEFLIYFQGNSAPDKSGLPSDRFSAERTGGSVSTLTIQRTQQEDSAVYLCASRQGQANEKLFFGSGTQLSVL.